One and the same sample provided the 4 T cell receptor beta chains below, sequenced in a study of blood T cell repertoires in COVID-19. Assay: immunoSEQ multiplex PCR; the TCRdb copy retains only in-frame clones and omits some. The table includes more than 85,000 clones, about 86% detected once. The sequenced sample consisted of PBMCs or T cells enriched from blood (not recorded which). The receptors come from a woman aged 50 to 60 who had recovered from COVID-19.

The chain uses TRBV11-2 and TRBJ1-2, with a weak D call TRBD1 (5 bases). The V gene lost 5 bases and the J gene lost 3 bases, with 10 bases spanning the gap. Germline assignment: CDR1 SGHAT and CDR2 FQNNGV. CDR3 size: 13 residues. Written as DNA, the CDR3 is TGTGCCAGCAGCGCAGGGTTTTACTATGGCTACACCTTC. Residues: CASSAGFYYGYTF. Supplemented by reference TRBV11-2 and TRBJ1-2, the full variable domain reads EAGVAQSPRYKIIEKRQSVAFWCNPISGHATLYWYQQILGQGPKLLIQFQNNGVVDDSQLPKDRFSAERLKGVDSTLKIQPAKLEDSAVYLCASSAGFYYGYTFGSGTRLTVV.

The chain combines TRBV9 with TRBJ2-7, with a weak D call TRBD1 (6 bases). Germline assignment: CDR1 SGDLS and CDR2 YYNGEE. The CDR3 sequence is 15 residues long. V was cut by 3 bases and J by 3 bases, with 16 bases left in between. The DNA for the CDR3 is TGTGCCAGCAGCGCCCGTATTACAGGGAACTACGAGCAGTACTTC. This encodes CASSARITGNYEQYF.

V gene TRBV28 combines with J gene TRBJ1-1; D not resolved. Germline V lookup: CDR1 MDHEN, CDR2 SYDVKM. V was trimmed by 0 bases and J by 1 base, leaving 12 bases between them. The CDR3 is 16 amino acids. The CDR3: CASSLWKERRNTEAFF. CDR3 sequence (DNA): TGTGCCAGCAGTTTATGGAAGGAGAGGAGGAACACTGAAGCTTTCTTT.

CDR3 DNA: TGTGCCAGCAGCTTAGCTACCGGCGGGCGCTATAATTCACCCCTCCACTTT. Amino acids: CASSLATGGRYNSPLHF. J is TRBJ1-6 and V is TRBV11-2; D gene ambiguous. V lost 1 base and J 3 bases, leaving 13 bases between the germline ends. CDR3 size: 17 residues. Germline V gene sequence: CDR1 SGHAT, CDR2 FQNNGV.